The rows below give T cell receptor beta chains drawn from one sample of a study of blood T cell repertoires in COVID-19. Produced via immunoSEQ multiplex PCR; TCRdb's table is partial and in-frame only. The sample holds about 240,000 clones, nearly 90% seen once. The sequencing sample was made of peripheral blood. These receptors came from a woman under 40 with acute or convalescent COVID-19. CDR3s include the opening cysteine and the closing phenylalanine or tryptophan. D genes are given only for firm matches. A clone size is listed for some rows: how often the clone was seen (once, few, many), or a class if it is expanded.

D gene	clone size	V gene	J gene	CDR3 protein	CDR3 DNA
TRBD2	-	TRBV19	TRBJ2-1	CASSMTGLAGFEQFF	TGTGCCAGTAGTATGACGGGACTAGCGGGATTTGAGCAGTTCTTC
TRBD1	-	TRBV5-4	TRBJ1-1	CASSLLTGGFFF	TGTGCCAGCAGCTTGTTAACAGGGGGCTTTTTCTTT
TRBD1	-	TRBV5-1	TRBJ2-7	CASSLGDRYEQYF	TGCGCCAGCAGCTTGGGGGACAGATACGAGCAGTACTTC
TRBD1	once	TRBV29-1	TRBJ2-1	CSVGTGGGEQFF	TGCAGCGTCGGGACAGGAGGAGGTGAGCAGTTCTTC
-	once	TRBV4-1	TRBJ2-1	CASSRLSGTGIGSGNYNEQFF	TGCGCCAGCAGCCGACTTTCAGGGACAGGGATCGGTAGCGGGAACTACAATGAGCAGTTCTTC
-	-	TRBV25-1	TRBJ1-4	CASSENRGGSHLEKLFF	TGTGCCAGCAGTGAAAACCGCGGAGGGAGCCACTTAGAAAAACTGTTTTTT
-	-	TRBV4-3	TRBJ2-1	CASSPGTGGSYNEQFF	TGCGCCAGCAGCCCCGGGACTGGGGGGTCCTACAATGAGCAGTTCTTC
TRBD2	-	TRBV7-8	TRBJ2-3	CASSLAPPEREGLADTQYF	TGTGCCAGCAGCTTAGCACCTCCGGAGCGGGAGGGCCTAGCAGATACGCAGTATTTT
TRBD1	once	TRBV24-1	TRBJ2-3	CATSRVTGNTDTQYF	TGTGCCACCAGTCGGGTGACAGGGAACACAGATACGCAGTATTTT
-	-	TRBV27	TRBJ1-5	CASSQAGGNQPQHF	TGTGCCAGCAGTCAGGCAGGGGGCAATCAGCCCCAGCATTTT
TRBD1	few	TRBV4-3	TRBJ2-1	CASSQLSGQGANEQFF	TGCGCCAGCAGCCAGTTATCGGGACAGGGGGCAAATGAGCAGTTCTTC
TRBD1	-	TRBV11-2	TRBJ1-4	CASSLDRTGGEKLFF	TGTGCCAGCAGCTTAGATAGGACAGGTGGTGAAAAACTGTTTTTT
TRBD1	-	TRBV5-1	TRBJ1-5	CASSRDGQDSNQPQHF	TGCGCCAGCAGCCGAGATGGACAGGATAGCAATCAGCCCCAGCATTTT
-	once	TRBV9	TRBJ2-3	CASSVSGTRTDTQYF	TGTGCCAGCAGCGTTAGCGGTACCCGCACAGATACGCAGTATTTT
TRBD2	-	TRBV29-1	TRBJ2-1	CSVVRWTSGAKQFF	TGCAGCGTTGTAAGGTGGACTAGCGGTGCGAAGCAGTTCTTC
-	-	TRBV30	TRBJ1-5	CAWSDGGQPQHF	TGTGCCTGGAGCGACGGGGGACAGCCCCAGCATTTT
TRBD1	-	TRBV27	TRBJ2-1	CASSSDEGAGPKEQFF	TGTGCCAGCAGTTCAGATGAGGGGGCAGGTCCTAAGGAGCAGTTCTTC
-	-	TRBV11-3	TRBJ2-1	CASSGRLNEQFF	TGTGCCAGCAGCGGCCGACTAAATGAGCAGTTCTTC
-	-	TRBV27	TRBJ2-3	CASSVMTDTQYF	TGTGCCAGCAGTGTAATGACAGATACGCAGTATTTT
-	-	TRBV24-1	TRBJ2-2	CATSDLSKEAGELFF	TGTGCCACCAGTGATTTGAGTAAAGAGGCCGGGGAGCTGTTTTTT
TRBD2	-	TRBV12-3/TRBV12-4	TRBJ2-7	CASSSSGSYEQYF	TGTGCCAGCAGTTCTAGCGGGAGTTACGAGCAGTACTTC
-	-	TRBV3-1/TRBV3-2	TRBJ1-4	CASSQDQGQTEKLFF	TGTGCCAGCAGCCAAGATCAGGGACAAACTGAAAAACTGTTTTTT
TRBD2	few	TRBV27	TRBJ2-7	CASSPGLEGIYYEWQYF	TGTGCCAGCAGCCCAGGACTAGAAGGAATCTACTACGAGTGGCAGTACTTC
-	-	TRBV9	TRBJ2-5	CASSVIGDTQETQYF	TGTGCCAGCAGCGTTATAGGGGACACCCAAGAGACCCAGTACTTC
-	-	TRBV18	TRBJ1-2	CASSRSGDGITDSYGYTF	TGTGCCAGCTCGCGTTCGGGGGACGGTATCACCGATTCATATGGCTACACCTTC
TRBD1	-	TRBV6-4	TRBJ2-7	CASSAGTGAYEQYF	TGTGCCAGCAGTGCCGGGACAGGGGCCTACGAGCAGTACTTC
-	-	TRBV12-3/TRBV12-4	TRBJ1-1	CASRSPGSTEAFF	TGTGCCAGCAGGTCGCCCGGGAGCACTGAAGCTTTCTTT
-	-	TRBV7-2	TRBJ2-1	CASSQGLRPSDEQFF	TGTGCCAGCAGCCAGGGACTGAGGCCCTCGGATGAGCAGTTCTTC
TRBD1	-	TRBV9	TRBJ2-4	CASRDSLAKNIQYF	TGTGCCAGCCGGGACAGCCTAGCCAAAAACATTCAGTACTTC
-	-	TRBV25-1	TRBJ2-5	CASRRGGLQETQYF	TGTGCCAGCAGGAGGGGAGGACTACAAGAGACCCAGTACTTC
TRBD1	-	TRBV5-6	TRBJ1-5	CASSVAGGEGQPQHF	TGTGCCAGCAGCGTCGCAGGGGGCGAGGGTCAGCCCCAGCATTTT
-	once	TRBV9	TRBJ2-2	CASSVVSEGELFF	TGTGCCAGCAGCGTAGTATCCGAGGGGGAGCTGTTTTTT
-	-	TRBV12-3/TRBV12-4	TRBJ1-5	CASGQGSNQPQHF	TGTGCCAGTGGCCAGGGTAGCAATCAGCCCCAGCATTTT
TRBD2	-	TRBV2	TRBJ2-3	CASSPAGLASDTQYF	TGTGCCAGCAGTCCGGCGGGACTAGCATCAGATACGCAGTATTTT
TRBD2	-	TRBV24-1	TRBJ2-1	CATSDLPTSGYNEQFF	TGTGCCACCAGTGATTTGCCCACTAGCGGGTACAATGAGCAGTTCTTC
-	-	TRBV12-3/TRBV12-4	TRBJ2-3	CASSPGADTQYF	TGTGCCAGCAGTCCGGGAGCAGATACGCAGTATTTT
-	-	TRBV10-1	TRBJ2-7	CASSEVDEGSYEQYF	TGCGCCAGCAGTGAGGTTGATGAGGGCTCCTACGAGCAGTACTTC
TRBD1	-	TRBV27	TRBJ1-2	CASSLSWDRLLRGYTF	TGTGCCAGCAGTTTATCGTGGGACAGGTTACTCCGCGGCTACACCTTC
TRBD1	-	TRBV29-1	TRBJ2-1	CSAEGGTGFNEQFF	TGCAGCGCCGAGGGCGGGACAGGGTTCAATGAGCAGTTCTTC
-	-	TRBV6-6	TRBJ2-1	CASSNFGGNNEQFF	TGTGCCAGCAGCAACTTCGGGGGAAACAATGAGCAGTTCTTC
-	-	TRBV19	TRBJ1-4	CASSIDMVRELFF	TGTGCCAGTAGTATAGATATGGTCCGCGAACTGTTTTTT
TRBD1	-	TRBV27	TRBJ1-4	CASSSGQGFPNEKLFF	TGTGCCAGCAGTTCGGGACAGGGGTTTCCTAATGAAAAACTGTTTTTT
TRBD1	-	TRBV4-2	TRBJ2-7	CASSPPGTGSYEQYF	TGTGCCAGCAGCCCTCCCGGGACAGGCTCCTACGAGCAGTACTTC
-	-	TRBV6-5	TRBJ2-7	CASSQGYYEQYF	TGTGCCAGCAGTCAGGGATACTACGAGCAGTACTTC
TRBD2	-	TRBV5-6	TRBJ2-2	CASSLGLAGAGELFF	TGTGCCAGCAGCTTGGGGCTAGCGGGCGCCGGGGAGCTGTTTTTT